This T cell receptor beta chain appears in the sequencing data of a study of T cell responses to AZD1222 COVID-19 vaccine. Points on this clone: Its specificity is not known.

Whole-study results and caveats: Targets within unmutated variant regions were reportedly found for nearly half of spike-specific TCRs. Baseline seropositivity characterized only six AZD1222 recipients. Spike-specific TCR breadth and depth grew following two AZD1222 doses. The study sampled repertoires only after the peak T cell response.

J gave up 6 bases and V 1 base, and 8 bases lay outside the gene matches. Germline CDR1 GTSNPN, CDR2 SVGIG (reference sequence). This CDR3 is 15 amino acids long. Clones were read by immunoSEQ multiplex PCR, and TCRdb kept only the in-frame ones, dropping some. The sample includes about 77,000 clones, about 92% of them seen just once. The chain couples TRBV30 to TRBJ2-3; 9 positions match TRBD2. This TCR derives from an adult who received the AZD1222 COVID-19 vaccine. Specimen: peripheral blood, collected 28 days after the second AZD1222 dose. The CDR3, as DNA: TGTGCCTGGAGTGCCTTAGCGGGAGTTCTGGATACGCAGTATTTT. Its translation is CAWSALAGVLDTQYF.